A selection of T cell receptor beta chains follows, all from one sample in a study of shared clonotypes between healthy human individuals. The assay was immunoSEQ multiplex PCR, and TCRdb's table has in-frame clones only and misses some. Counted here are around 200,000 clones, 85% to 95% occurring once; the ten biggest clones make up around 0.067%. Sequenced sample: naive CD4+ T cells sorted from blood. Receptors were obtained from a woman aged 25 to 45 in good health. CDR3s include the opening cysteine and the closing phenylalanine or tryptophan. Fields, in order: D gene, J gene, V gene, clone size, CDR3 protein, CDR3 DNA. The D gene is left open where the match is weak. Expanded clones get a size class; other rows say once, few or many, or leave the size out.

>TRBD2|TRBJ2-7|TRBV10-3|.
CAISESPEREYYEQYF
TGTGCCATCAGTGAGTCCCCAGAGCGGGAGTACTACGAGCAGTACTTC
>.|TRBJ2-7|TRBV9|.
CASSVGTEPEQYF
TGTGCCAGCAGCGTTGGGACTGAGCCTGAGCAGTACTTC
>.|TRBJ1-3|TRBV28|.
CASSSGVIVGNTIYF
TGTGCCAGCAGTTCGGGGGTAATCGTTGGAAACACCATATATTTT
>TRBD2|TRBJ2-1|TRBV5-1|.
CASSLVWTSGMNEQFF
TGCGCCAGCAGCTTGGTCTGGACTAGCGGGATGAATGAGCAGTTCTTC
>.|TRBJ2-5|TRBV18|.
CASSPVFPGKETQYF
TGTGCCAGCTCACCAGTTTTCCCCGGGAAGGAGACCCAGTACTTC
>.|TRBJ1-5|TRBV5-8|.
CASRVQGLGNQPQHF
TGTGCCAGCAGGGTTCAGGGCTTGGGCAATCAGCCCCAGCATTTT
>.|TRBJ1-5|TRBV5-1|.
CASSLDRNQPQHF
TGCGCCAGCAGCTTGGACAGGAATCAGCCCCAGCATTTT
>.|TRBJ1-5|TRBV30|.
CALDRGSGSPQHF
TGTGCATTGGATCGGGGAAGTGGGAGCCCCCAGCATTTT
>TRBD2|TRBJ2-2|TRBV6-4|.
CASSTGTSGIPMNTGELFF
TGTGCCAGCAGTACCGGGACTAGCGGAATCCCGATGAACACCGGGGAGCTGTTTTTT
>TRBD1|TRBJ2-3|TRBV7-9|.
CASSSYRGQQAQYF
TGTGCCAGCAGCTCATACAGGGGGCAGCAGGCGCAGTATTTT
>TRBD1|TRBJ1-2|TRBV18|.
CASSTGGQGLSGYTF
TGTGCCAGCTCAACCGGGGGACAGGGGCTAAGTGGCTACACCTTC
>.|TRBJ1-6|TRBV7-9|.
CASRQDGNNSPLHF
TGTGCCAGCAGACAGGACGGAAATAATTCACCCCTCCACTTT
>.|TRBJ2-5|TRBV7-2|.
CASSFRSGGEKETQYF
TGTGCCAGCTCCTTCCGGTCAGGTGGGGAAAAAGAGACCCAGTACTTC
>.|TRBJ1-4|TRBV6-5|.
CASSYSTSEKLFF
TGTGCCAGCAGTTACTCGACGTCGGAAAAACTGTTTTTT
>.|TRBJ2-1|TRBV5-6|.
CASSFRIAEYNEQFF
TGTGCCAGCAGCTTTCGGATAGCGGAATACAATGAGCAGTTCTTC
>.|TRBJ1-5|TRBV28|.
CASSLERVDQPQHF
TGTGCCAGCAGCCTCGAGAGGGTTGACCAGCCCCAGCATTTT
>TRBD1|TRBJ2-5|TRBV14|once
CASSQRTGILETQYF
TGTGCCAGCAGCCAAAGGACAGGGATCTTAGAGACCCAGTACTTC
>.|TRBJ1-2|TRBV19|.
CASTERNYGYTF
TGTGCCAGTACAGAAAGAAACTATGGCTACACCTTC
>.|TRBJ2-7|TRBV11-3|once
CASSLTSRGPGEQYF
TGTGCCAGCAGCCTAACCTCCAGGGGACCGGGCGAGCAGTACTTC
>.|TRBJ2-3|TRBV13|.
CASTPRSGASTDTQYF
TGTGCCAGCACCCCCAGGAGTGGGGCTAGCACAGATACGCAGTATTTT
>.|TRBJ1-5|TRBV2|.
CASRKRGSNQPQHF
TGTGCCAGCCGTAAGCGGGGAAGCAATCAGCCCCAGCATTTT
>.|TRBJ1-1|TRBV15|.
CATSREVGTEAFF
TGTGCCACCAGCAGAGAAGTTGGTACTGAAGCTTTCTTT
>.|TRBJ1-1|TRBV7-3|.
CASSSEGGHLEAFF
TGTGCCAGCAGCTCAGAGGGGGGACACCTTGAAGCTTTCTTT
>.|TRBJ2-3|TRBV5-1|.
CASHGGLSTDTQYF
TGCGCCAGCCACGGGGGACTGTCCACAGATACGCAGTATTTT
>.|TRBJ2-7|TRBV11-2|.
CASSQGPRGEQYF
TGTGCCAGCAGCCAAGGCCCCCGGGGCGAGCAGTACTTC
>.|TRBJ2-7|TRBV6-1|.
CASSEADSSSYEQYF
TGTGCCAGCAGTGAAGCGGACAGTTCCTCCTACGAGCAGTACTTC
>TRBD2|TRBJ2-3|TRBV5-6|.
CASSLLTSGHTDTQYF
TGTGCCAGCAGCTTGCTGACTAGCGGGCACACAGATACGCAGTATTTT
>TRBD1|TRBJ2-3|TRBV7-3|.
CASSEKGQATDTQYF
TGTGCCAGCAGCGAGAAGGGACAGGCCACAGATACGCAGTATTTT
>.|TRBJ1-5|TRBV28|.
CASGSSNQPQHF
TGTGCCAGCGGGTCTAGCAATCAGCCCCAGCATTTT
>.|TRBJ2-7|TRBV5-1|.
CASSFSGNSYEQYF
TGCGCCAGCAGCTTTTCAGGGAACTCCTACGAGCAGTACTTC
>.|TRBJ2-7|TRBV11-2|.
CASSLDYEQYF
TGTGCCAGCAGCTTAGATTACGAGCAGTACTTC
>.|TRBJ2-6|TRBV9|.
CASSPEGYRVSGSGANVLTF
TGTGCCAGCAGCCCTGAAGGGTACAGGGTGAGCGGGTCTGGGGCCAACGTCCTGACTTTC
>.|TRBJ2-7|TRBV18|.
CASSPRGISEQYF
TGTGCCAGCTCACCACGAGGGATATCAGAGCAGTACTTC
>.|TRBJ1-6|TRBV2|.
CASSEADVTNSPLHF
TGTGCCAGCAGTGAGGCCGACGTCACCAATTCACCCCTCCACTTT
>.|TRBJ2-7|TRBV4-2|.
CASSHWAWDEQYF
TGTGCCAGCAGCCATTGGGCCTGGGACGAGCAGTACTTC
>.|TRBJ1-2|TRBV18|.
CASSASDGGYGYTF
TGTGCCAGCTCAGCCTCGGACGGAGGCTATGGCTACACCTTC
>.|TRBJ2-5|TRBV13|.
CASSLGLSGVRQETQYF
TGTGCCAGCAGCTTAGGCCTGTCGGGGGTAAGGCAAGAGACCCAGTACTTC
>.|TRBJ2-7|TRBV11-2|.
CASSLLRDRPYEQYF
TGTGCCAGCAGCTTACTCCGGGACCGCCCCTACGAGCAGTACTTC
>.|TRBJ1-1|TRBV6-5|.
CASSSPPWQAFF
TGTGCCAGCAGTTCCCCTCCCTGGCAAGCTTTCTTT
>TRBD1|TRBJ1-5|TRBV7-9|.
CASSLSGGGQPQHF
TGTGCCAGCAGCTTATCAGGGGGTGGTCAGCCCCAGCATTTT